A single sample gave rise to the 28 T cell receptor beta chains below, sequenced in a study of blood T cell repertoires in COVID-19. The table came from immunoSEQ multiplex PCR; TCRdb's copy has only in-frame clones and leaves some out. The data hold fewer than 350,000 clones, with approximately 87% observed a single time. The sequenced material came from peripheral blood. The receptors derive from a woman aged 50 to 65 who had recovered from COVID-19.

The gene calls are TRBV30 and TRBJ1-1; possibly TRBD1 for D (5 bases). Germline-derived CDR1 and CDR2 are GTSNPN and SVGIG (reference sequence). V was trimmed by 4 bases and J by 3 bases, leaving 9 bases between them. This CDR3 is built from 12 residues. The CDR3 loop is CAWNKGYTEAFF. The CDR3 DNA is TGTGCCTGGAACAAGGGGTACACTGAAGCTTTCTTT.

The chain uses TRBV7-9 and TRBJ2-5; D not certain. The germline gives CDR1 SEHNR, CDR2 FQNEAQ (reference sequence). V was cut by 1 base and J by 1 base, with 7 bases left in between. This CDR3 is 14 amino acids long. CDR3: CASSLVSIQETQYF. DNA for the CDR3: TGTGCCAGCAGCTTAGTTTCAATCCAAGAGACCCAGTACTTC.

The V gene is TRBV9, the J gene TRBJ2-7; a weak D match, TRBD2 (6 bases). This CDR3 has 15 amino acids. V lost 3 bases and J lost 0, with 13 bases in between. Germline V lookup: CDR1 SGDLS, CDR2 YYNGEE. For the CDR3, the DNA is TGTGCCAGCAGCGCAGCGGGCCTAAACTCCTACGAGCAGTACTTC. Protein product: CASSAAGLNSYEQYF.

The chain employs TRBV28 and TRBJ2-3; TRBD2 aligns across 10 bases. V lost 2 bases, J lost 0 bases, and 11 bases stayed unmatched. Looked up from germline, CDR1 is MDHEN and CDR2 is SYDVKM. The CDR3 consists of 19 residues. Here the CDR3 DNA reads TGTGCCAGCAGTTTAGCTCTAGCGGGGGCCGAAACTAGCACAGATACGCAGTATTTT. Translation gives CASSLALAGAETSTDTQYF.

The chain employs TRBV14 and TRBJ2-7; 9 bases agree with TRBD1. In germline, CDR1 is SGHDN, CDR2 FVKESK. J lost 2 bases, V lost 4 bases, and 3 bases had no gene match. The CDR3 length is 14 residues. CDR3 nucleotides: TGTGCCAGCAGCCGGACAGGGGAAACCTACGAGCAGTACTTC. Its translation: CASSRTGETYEQYF.

The V call is TRBV20-1, the J call TRBJ1-1; D unclear. Germline V gives CDR1 DFQATT, CDR2 SNEGSKA (reference sequence). This CDR3 spans 11 amino acids. Trimming removed 2 bases at V and 10 bases at J, with 11 bases between. CDR3 in DNA: TGCAGTGCTAGAACGGGTATTGGAGCTTTCTTT. Residues: CSARTGIGAFF.

This chain uses TRBV7-2 with TRBJ1-2; 10 bases match TRBD1. V lost 3 bases and J lost 6; bases outside the gene matches: 10. CDR1 and CDR2 (germline): SGHTA, FQGNSA. The length of the CDR3 is 16 residues. This chain's CDR3 is CASSLNRGQGQDGYTF. In nucleotides, the CDR3 is TGTGCCAGCAGCTTGAACCGGGGACAGGGGCAGGATGGCTACACCTTC.

The chain joins TRBV5-1 to TRBJ2-7; tentative D call: TRBD1 (6 bases). This CDR3 is built from 13 residues. The V gene's germline CDR1 is SGHRS and CDR2 YFSETQ. With 2 bases removed from V and 2 bases from J, the gap between germline ends came to 8 bases. The CDR3 spells CASSLQGTYEQYF. The CDR3 bases are TGCGCCAGCAGCTTACAGGGAACCTACGAGCAGTACTTC.

The chain carries TRBV10-3 and TRBJ2-7; D is unclear. CDR3 size: 14 residues. Germline V gene lookup returns CDR1 ENHRY and CDR2 SYGVKD. The ends were cut back, 3 bases at V and 6 bases at J, with 15 bases in the middle. CDR3 sequence: CAISDSTPPGEQYF. DNA of the CDR3: TGTGCCATCAGTGATTCTACCCCTCCGGGCGAGCAGTACTTC.

Points on this clone: At one end the junction does not follow the germline gene, possibly because of a read error. The chain employs TRBV20-1 and TRBJ1-2, with a possible D match to TRBD1 (5 bases). The CDR3 runs 10 residues. The germline V gene encodes CDR1 DFQATT and CDR2 SNEGSKA (reference sequence). CDR3 coding DNA: TGCAGTGCTCCGGGGACTGGTCTAGCCTTC. Its protein is CSAPGTGLAF.

The chain joins TRBV4-2 to TRBJ2-1; D uncertain. The CDR3 loop spans 16 amino acids. The germline V gene encodes CDR1 LGHNA and CDR2 YNFKEQ. Trimming stripped 0 bases from V and 2 bases from J, with 11 bases between. CDR3 sequence reads: CASSQESGWTYNEQFF. DNA for the CDR3: TGTGCCAGCAGCCAAGAGTCGGGTTGGACCTACAATGAGCAGTTCTTC.

This clone was counted once. The chain joins TRBV3-1 (or the pseudogene TRBV3-2) to TRBJ2-1, with D possibly matching TRBD2 (6 bases). Germline V CDR1 and CDR2: LGHDT, YNNKEL (reference sequence). CDR3 length equals 14 residues. V lost 2 bases and J lost 8, with 13 bases in between. DNA of the CDR3: TGTGCCAGCAGCCAATCGGGGGTAGGCCATGAGCAGTTCTTC. Its protein is CASSQSGVGHEQFF.

The J gene is TRBJ1-2, the V gene TRBV27, with D unclear. V was clipped by 5 bases and J by 0 bases, with 10 bases between them. This CDR3 region has 14 residues. Germline V gene lookup returns CDR1 MNHEY and CDR2 SMNVEV (reference sequence). The CDR3 sequence is CASSGAITNYGYTF. CDR3 nucleotide sequence: TGTGCCAGCAGTGGAGCCATCACTAACTATGGCTACACCTTC.

The gene calls are TRBV6-6 and TRBJ2-5; 7 bases are a match to TRBD1. The CDR3 spans 15 residues. Germline lookup yields CDR1 MNHNY and CDR2 SVGAGI (reference sequence). V gave up 6 bases and J gave up 2 bases; unmatched junction bases: 9. The CDR3 region has the DNA TGTGCCAGCAGGGCACAGGGGCCCCGTCAAGAGACCCAGTACTTC. Its translation: CASRAQGPRQETQYF.

This chain joins TRBV19 and TRBJ2-1; TRBD2 aligns across 10 bases. CDR3 length: 15 amino acids. J gave up 4 bases and V 4 bases, and 4 bases lay outside the gene matches. CDR1 is LNHDA and CDR2 is SQIVND in the germline V gene (reference sequence). This CDR3 reads CASSNPSGGYNEQFF. The CDR3 DNA reads as TGTGCCAGTAGTAATCCTAGCGGGGGATACAATGAGCAGTTCTTC.

DNA for the CDR3: TGTGCCAGTAGTATAGGTGCGGGGACGGGCACTGAAGCTTTCTTT. Amino acid sequence: CASSIGAGTGTEAFF. This chain uses TRBV19 with TRBJ1-1, with a tentative D call TRBD1 (5 bases). V dropped 1 base and J dropped 4 bases, with 13 bases sitting between them. This CDR3 region has 15 residues. In germline, CDR1 is LNHDA, CDR2 SQIVND (reference sequence).

The rearrangement links TRBV2 to TRBJ1-1, with a tentative D call TRBD1 (5 bases). CDR3 length: 14 residues. Germline assignment: CDR1 SNHLY and CDR2 FYNNEI. Trimming took 8 bases from V and 4 from J, leaving 17 bases between them. CDR3 coding DNA: TGTGCCAGCTGCCCCGTTTTGCAGGGCACTGAAGCTTTCTTT. Translated, it gives CASCPVLQGTEAFF.

J is TRBJ1-2 and V is TRBV11-2; TRBD1 agrees at 7 bases. The CDR3 has 13 residues. V shed 5 bases and J 6 bases; nucleotides not matched to a gene: 6. The germline V gene encodes CDR1 SGHAT and CDR2 FQNNGV. The CDR3 DNA sequence: TGTGCCAGCAGCCTAGCAGGGGGAAATGGCTACACCTTC. This gives the protein CASSLAGGNGYTF.

This chain links TRBV27 with TRBJ2-1; D might be TRBD1 (6 bases). From germline, CDR1 is MNHEY and CDR2 SMNVEV (reference sequence). Trimming took off 5 bases at V and 10 bases at J, with 12 bases between the two ends. This CDR3 is built from 12 residues. The CDR3 protein is CASSQDRIEQFF. Here the CDR3 DNA reads TGTGCCAGCAGTCAGGACAGAATCGAGCAGTTCTTC.

V is TRBV12-3 or TRBV12-4 and J is TRBJ2-1; 12 nucleotides agree with TRBD2. The trim removed 7 bases at V and 9 bases at J, leaving 4 bases unmatched. The CDR3 covers 13 residues. DNA of the CDR3: TGTGCCAGCAAAAGGACTAGCGGGATTGAGCAGTTCTTC. Its translation is CASKRTSGIEQFF.

The chain couples TRBV30 to TRBJ2-7, with 7 bases aligning to TRBD2. This CDR3 comprises 14 residues. The V gene's germline CDR1 is GTSNPN and CDR2 SVGIG (reference sequence). J lost 2 bases, V lost 0 bases, and 4 bases had no gene match. CDR3 sequence reads: CAWSVLSGTYEQYF. The CDR3 nucleotides read TGTGCCTGGAGTGTACTGAGCGGGACCTACGAGCAGTACTTC.

The rearrangement joins TRBV21-1 to TRBJ2-6; TRBD1 is taken as the D call from the table, unchecked against the DNA. TRBV21-1 is given as a pseudogene. The CDR3 spans 13 residues. The CDR3 nucleotides are TGTGCCGAACAGGGTTCTGGGGCCAACGTCCTGACTTTC. As protein: CAEQGSGANVLTF.

V usage is TRBV7-7 and J usage is TRBJ2-3, with 10 positions matching TRBD2. The V segment lost 2 bases and the J segment 6 bases; nucleotides outside the gene matches: 5. Germline V lookup: CDR1 SSHAT, CDR2 FNYEAQ (reference sequence). The CDR3 consists of 15 residues. The CDR3 loop is CASSLTSGEADTQYF. Written as DNA, the CDR3 is TGTGCCAGCAGCTTAACTAGCGGGGAGGCCGATACGCAGTATTTT.

J is TRBJ2-7 and V is TRBV7-2; 10 bases are a match to TRBD1. The CDR3 has 15 amino acids. The trim removed 2 bases at V and 4 bases at J, leaving 5 bases unmatched. CDR1 is SGHTA and CDR2 is FQGNSA in the germline V gene. This CDR3 reads CASSLRGQGLYEQYF. CDR3 DNA sequence: TGTGCCAGCAGCTTACGGGGACAGGGGCTTTACGAGCAGTACTTC.

The chain couples TRBV28 to TRBJ2-4, with 9 bases matching TRBD2. Germline V gene lookup returns CDR1 MDHEN and CDR2 SYDVKM. The CDR3 length is 14 residues. V shed 3 bases, J shed 7 bases, and the junction held 4 bases outside the gene matches. CDR3 coding DNA: TGTGCCAGCAGTTTTGCGGGAGGGTTGAACATTCAGTACTTC. It yields the protein CASSFAGGLNIQYF.

The chain combines TRBV6-6 with TRBJ2-1; 12 bases line up with TRBD2. Looked up from germline, CDR1 is MNHNY and CDR2 is SVGAGI (reference sequence). V was clipped by 5 bases and J by 8 bases; unmatched bases: 13. The CDR3 is 17 residues long. CDR3 sequence: CASSRAQTSGSSYEQFF. CDR3 sequence (DNA): TGTGCCAGCAGTCGGGCCCAGACTAGCGGGAGCTCGTATGAGCAGTTCTTC.

CDR3 sequence: CASSRQGGGTEAFF. CDR3 bases: TGTGCCAGCAGCCGGCAGGGTGGTGGCACTGAAGCTTTCTTT. The V and J genes are TRBV11-3 and TRBJ1-1; perhaps TRBD1 as D (5 bases). V was shortened by 5 bases and J by 4 bases, with 14 bases between the two germline ends. The CDR3 contains 14 residues. Germline V CDR1 and CDR2: SGHNT, YENEEA.

V gene TRBV3-1 (or the pseudogene TRBV3-2) combines with J gene TRBJ2-7; 13 nucleotides line up with TRBD2. V shed 4 bases and J 6 bases; nucleotides not matched to a gene: 12. CDR3 length: 17 residues. Germline loops: CDR1 LGHDT, CDR2 YNNKEL (reference sequence). The CDR3 DNA reads TGTGCCAGCAGCCGAACGACTAGCGGGGGGCCCCGTCCCGAGCAGTACTTC. This gives the protein CASSRTTSGGPRPEQYF.